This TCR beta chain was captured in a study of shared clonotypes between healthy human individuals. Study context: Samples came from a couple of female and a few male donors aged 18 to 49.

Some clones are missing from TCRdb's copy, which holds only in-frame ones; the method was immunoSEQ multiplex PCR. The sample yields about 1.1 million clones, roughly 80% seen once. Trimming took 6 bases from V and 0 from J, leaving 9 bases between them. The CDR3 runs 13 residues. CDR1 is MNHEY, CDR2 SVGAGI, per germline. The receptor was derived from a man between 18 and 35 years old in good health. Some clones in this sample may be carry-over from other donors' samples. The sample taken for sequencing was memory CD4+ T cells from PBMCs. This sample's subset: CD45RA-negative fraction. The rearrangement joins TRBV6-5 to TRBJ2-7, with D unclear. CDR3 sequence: CASRERISYEQYF. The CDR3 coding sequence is TGTGCCAGCAGGGAGCGAATCTCCTACGAGCAGTACTTC.